The 22 T cell receptor beta chains below all came from one sample that was sequenced in a study of human T cells and chemical hapten exposure. Stated time point: patch test 3, about 24 weeks after DPC sensitization. This sample's treatment: therapeutic diphenylcyclopropenone sensitization with weekly scalp DPC. MiXCR, run by TCRdb on the RACE reads, gives a single entry per CDR3 protein. Found here are 70,000 or so distinct CDR3 sequences, approximately 12% of them singletons; the top ten hold approximately 1.5%. This specimen consisted of whole blood, obtained in connection with sensitization to the hapten diphenylcyclopropenone (DPC). The receptor set was obtained from a woman aged 50 to 60 with alopecia areata. Some clones in this sample may be carry-over from other donors' samples.

In this sample, this clonotype turned up a few times. This rearrangement joins TRBV27 to TRBJ1-4; D possibly corresponds to TRBD1 (5 bases). V dropped 5 bases and J dropped 7 bases, with 17 bases sitting between them. This CDR3 has 15 amino acids. Germline lookup yields CDR1 MNHEY and CDR2 SMNVEV (reference sequence). The CDR3 here is CASSPRLRGSEKLFF. For the CDR3, the DNA is TGTGCCAGCAGTCCCCGTCTAAGGGGAAGTGAAAAACTGTTTTTT.

The chain is built from TRBV28 and TRBJ2-2; no clear D gene. This CDR3 has 14 residues. The germline gives CDR1 MDHEN, CDR2 SYDVKM. V was shortened by 2 bases and J by 6 bases, with 10 bases between the two germline ends. CDR3 bases: TGTGCCAGCAGTTTACCCCGCGTGGCCGGGGAGCTGTTTTTT. Residues: CASSLPRVAGELFF.

The V and J genes are TRBV7-2 and TRBJ1-5; D is ambiguous. This CDR3 has 14 residues. Germline V gene data show CDR1 as SGHTA and CDR2 as FQGNSA. V lost 3 bases and J lost 9, with 15 bases in between. The CDR3 spells CASSFDPSLRPQHF. The CDR3 DNA follows: TGTGCCAGCAGCTTCGACCCTTCCTTAAGGCCCCAGCATTTT. Full variable domain (rest looked up from reference TRBV7-2 and TRBJ1-5): GAGVSQSPSNKVTEKGKDVELRCDPISGHTALYWYRQSLGQGLEFLIYFQGNSAPDKSGLPSDRFSAERTGGSVSTLTIQRTQQEDSAVYLCASSFDPSLRPQHFGDGTRLSIL.

The chain is built from TRBV7-2 and TRBJ2-1; 10 bases map to TRBD2. From germline, CDR1 is SGHTA and CDR2 FQGNSA. V was pared by 6 bases and J by 15 bases, with 11 bases of the junction left unmatched. The CDR3 length is 13 residues. The CDR3: CASRPTAGGRPFF. The CDR3 DNA reads as TGTGCCAGCAGGCCTACAGCGGGAGGGAGGCCGTTCTTC.

The table lists this clonotype with many counts. The J gene is TRBJ1-5, the V gene TRBV6-1; TRBD1 might be the D (5 bases). CDR3 length equals 17 residues. Trimming took 0 bases from V and 2 from J, leaving 14 bases between them. Germline V gives CDR1 MNHNS, CDR2 SASEGT. The CDR3 is CASSEALLGGGNQPQHF. As DNA, the CDR3 is TGTGCCAGCAGTGAAGCGCTTCTCGGGGGTGGCAATCAGCCCCAGCATTTT.

This clonotype was recorded at least ten times. V gene TRBV18 combines with J gene TRBJ2-1; 11 bases fit TRBD2. The CDR3 is 16 residues long. J was trimmed by 3 bases and V by 6 bases; bases with no gene match: 7. From germline, CDR1 is KGHSH and CDR2 LQKENI. As DNA, the CDR3 is TGTGCCAGCTCCCTAAAGACTAGCGGGGACTACAATGAGCAGTTCTTC. Residues: CASSLKTSGDYNEQFF.

The table lists this clonotype with a few counts. The CDR3 DNA reads as TGTGCCAGCAGCTTGGAGCCTGAGGGGCTGAACACTGAAGCTTTCTTT. Its protein is CASSLEPEGLNTEAFF. The rearrangement links TRBV5-4 to TRBJ1-1, with D tentatively TRBD1 (5 bases). Germline values: CDR1 SGHNT, CDR2 YYREEE (reference sequence). This CDR3 spans 16 amino acids. The V end lost 0 bases, the J end lost 0 bases, and 12 bases lay between the germline ends.

This chain joins TRBV6-2 or TRBV6-3 and TRBJ1-3; D gene ambiguous. In germline, CDR1 is MNHEY, CDR2 SVGEGT. The CDR3 sequence is 16 residues long. The germline V and J ends were trimmed by 2 bases and 6 bases, with 17 bases remaining between them. The CDR3, as DNA: TGTGCCAGCAGTTACGAATCGTCTCACGGGAAAAACACCATATATTTT. It encodes CASSYESSHGKNTIYF.

In its sample, this clonotype was seen a few times. The chain uses TRBV20-1 and TRBJ1-2, with 8 bases fitting TRBD1. This CDR3 region has 16 residues. Germline V gives CDR1 DFQATT, CDR2 SNEGSKA (reference sequence). The J segment lost 0 bases and the V segment lost 4 bases, leaving 10 bases of the junction unmatched. CDR3 protein: CSATPTGGQANYGYTF. CDR3 coding DNA: TGCAGTGCTACCCCAACGGGGGGACAGGCTAACTATGGCTACACCTTC.

This clonotype has just a few counts. The rearrangement joins TRBV20-1 to TRBJ1-1; TRBD1 is a possible D gene (6 bases). In germline, CDR1 is DFQATT, CDR2 SNEGSKA (reference sequence). Trimming took 6 bases from V and 3 from J, leaving 14 bases between them. This CDR3 is built from 13 residues. The CDR3, as DNA: TGCAGTGCAAGGAGGGGGAAAGACACTGAAGCTTTCTTT. Translation: CSARRGKDTEAFF.

The chain employs TRBV10-3 and TRBJ1-2; the D is unclear. The length of the CDR3 is 15 residues. CDR1 ENHRY and CDR2 SYGVKD come from the germline V gene. V was cut by 0 bases and J by 1 base, with 9 bases left in between. The DNA of the CDR3 is TGTGCCATCAGTGAGTCCTCCCAGAATAACTATGGCTACACCTTC. Translated: CAISESSQNNYGYTF.

This clonotype was picked up a small number of times. The rearrangement joins TRBV7-2 to TRBJ2-7, with 9 bases aligning to TRBD1. The CDR3 has 15 residues. The V segment lost 5 bases and the J segment 3 bases; nucleotides outside the gene matches: 8. The germline V gene encodes CDR1 SGHTA and CDR2 FQGNSA. CDR3 sequence (DNA): TGTGCCAGCAGCCCGATGACAGGGGGAAGCTACGAGCAGTACTTC. Translating gives CASSPMTGGSYEQYF.

There are many counts of this clonotype. This rearrangement joins TRBV20-1 to TRBJ1-5, with 7 bases that match TRBD1. CDR3 length: 15 residues. The germline V gene encodes CDR1 DFQATT and CDR2 SNEGSKA (reference sequence). V shed 5 bases and J 6 bases; nucleotides not matched to a gene: 13. This chain's CDR3 is CSAVYRGLRSQPQHF. For the CDR3, the DNA is TGCAGTGCTGTGTACAGGGGATTACGGAGTCAGCCCCAGCATTTT.

CDR3: CASSQDRLAGVDTQYF. DNA of the CDR3: TGCGCCAGCAGCCAAGACCGACTAGCGGGAGTAGATACGCAGTATTTT. This chain joins TRBV4-3 and TRBJ2-3; TRBD2 matches at 12 bases. The CDR3 is 16 residues long. V trimming: 0 bases; J trimming: 5 bases; junction bases outside the gene matches: 3. Per the germline V gene, CDR1 is LGHNA and CDR2 is YSLEER.

The chain couples TRBV5-5 to TRBJ2-7; D is possibly TRBD1 (6 bases). The germline V and J ends were trimmed by 2 bases and 7 bases, with 13 bases remaining between them. The CDR3 extends over 13 amino acids. From germline, CDR1 is SGHKS and CDR2 YYEKEE (reference sequence). CDR3 coding DNA: TGTGCCAGCAGCTTTACAGGGTTTGGTGAGCAGTACTTC. The encoded protein is CASSFTGFGEQYF. Filled out from reference TRBV5-5 and TRBJ2-7, the complete variable domain reads DAGVTQSPTHLIKTRGQQVTLRCSPISGHKSVSWYQQVLGQGPQFIFQYYEKEERGRGNFPDRFSARQFPNYSSELNVNALLLGDSALYLCASSFTGFGEQYFGPGTRLTVT.

This clonotype appeared many times. The CDR3 loop is CASSYSPDGRSGEQYF. CDR3 nucleotides: TGTGCCAGCAGCTACTCCCCGGACGGGCGCTCCGGCGAGCAGTACTTC. This sequence joins TRBV3-1 and TRBJ2-7; no firm D call. Trimming took 5 bases from V and 6 from J, leaving 23 bases between them. Germline CDR1 is LGHDT and CDR2 is YNNKEL (reference sequence). The CDR3 runs 16 residues.

The rearrangement uses TRBV7-2 and TRBJ2-5; D may be TRBD1 (5 bases). V was pared by 5 bases and J by 2 bases, with 12 bases between. CDR1 SGHTA and CDR2 FQGNSA come from the germline V gene. The CDR3 consists of 14 residues. CDR3 coding DNA: TGTGCCAGCAGCCAGGGTTACGCACAAGAGACCCAGTACTTC. This gives the protein CASSQGYAQETQYF.

The sample holds many counts of this clonotype. The V and J genes are TRBV11-2 and TRBJ2-3; D is perhaps TRBD1 or TRBD2 (5 bases each). The CDR3 sequence is 14 residues long. Trimming shortened V by 7 bases and J by 0 bases, and 11 bases separated the two germline ends. The germline V gene encodes CDR1 SGHAT and CDR2 FQNNGV. This CDR3 reads CASNGASSTDTQYF. CDR3 bases: TGTGCCAGCAACGGGGCGTCTAGCACAGATACGCAGTATTTT.

This clonotype was seen a handful of times. V is TRBV29-1 and J is TRBJ2-2, with D unclear. Germline V gives CDR1 SQVTM, CDR2 ANQGSEA. Trimming stripped 8 bases from V and 6 bases from J, with 16 bases between. The CDR3 runs 13 residues. The CDR3 coding sequence is TGCAGCTGTCTTCGACCCTTTTCCGGGGAGCTGTTTTTT. This sequence encodes CSCLRPFSGELFF.

The V call is TRBV19, the J call TRBJ2-3; tentatively, D is TRBD1 (6 bases). This CDR3 is 14 amino acids long. CDR1 LNHDA and CDR2 SQIVND come from the germline V gene (reference sequence). Trimming shortened V by 9 bases and J by 2 bases, and 15 bases separated the two germline ends. CDR3 nucleotides: TGTGCCAGCCGGGACAACTCTTACACAGATACGCAGTATTTT. It encodes CASRDNSYTDTQYF.

The V call is TRBV28, the J call TRBJ2-7; D call uncertain. CDR1 and CDR2 from the germline V gene are MDHEN and SYDVKM. There are 16 residues in the CDR3. The V gene lost 3 bases and the J gene lost 7 bases, with 22 bases spanning the gap. The CDR3 here is CASSLSESRPNWEQYF. In DNA form, the CDR3 reads TGTGCCAGCAGTTTGTCTGAGTCACGACCCAACTGGGAGCAGTACTTC. The full variable domain, in which reference TRBV28 and TRBJ2-7 provide the parts outside the CDR3, is DVKVTQSSRYLVKRTGEKVFLECVQDMDHENMFWYRQDPGLGLRLIYFSYDVKMKEKGDIPEGYSVSREKKERFSLILESASTNQTSMYLCASSLSESRPNWEQYFGPGTRLTVT.

This clonotype was seen many times. This chain uses TRBV28 with TRBJ1-5, with 9 bases fitting TRBD1. The germline V gene has CDR1 MDHEN and CDR2 SYDVKM. This CDR3 contains 15 residues. V was clipped by 5 bases and J by 4 bases; unmatched bases: 6. CDR3 loop: CASSLLTGGNQPQHF. The CDR3 coding sequence is TGTGCCAGCAGTCTGTTGACAGGGGGGAATCAGCCCCAGCATTTT.